This TCR beta chain was sequenced in a study of CD8+ T cells in alopecia areata. Overall study: The duration of tofacitinib was 6 to 18 months, with 6 months off drug afterward.

The germline gives CDR1 ENHRY, CDR2 SYGVKD. CDR3 length equals 13 residues. Between the trimmed V and J ends, which lost 3 bases and 6 bases, there was a span of 11 bases. Once RNA had been extracted, it was reverse transcribed into cDNA to act as the sequencing template. Method: immunoSEQ multiplex PCR; TCRdb's copy keeps in-frame clones and lacks some. The table includes around 150,000 clones, around 60% detected once. The treatment was: oral pan-JAK inhibitor, 5-10 mg twice daily. Alopecia areata patients gave lesional scalp punch biopsies and peripheral blood samples. The receptor was isolated from a human donor with alopecia areata. The rearrangement joins TRBV10-3 to TRBJ1-2; D not certain. This specimen was CD4+ T cells sorted from blood, taken at week 24, from a patient treated with tofacitinib. CDR3 in amino acids: CAISEVVGDGYTF. The CDR3 coding sequence is TGTGCCATCAGTGAAGTGGTCGGGGATGGCTACACCTTC.